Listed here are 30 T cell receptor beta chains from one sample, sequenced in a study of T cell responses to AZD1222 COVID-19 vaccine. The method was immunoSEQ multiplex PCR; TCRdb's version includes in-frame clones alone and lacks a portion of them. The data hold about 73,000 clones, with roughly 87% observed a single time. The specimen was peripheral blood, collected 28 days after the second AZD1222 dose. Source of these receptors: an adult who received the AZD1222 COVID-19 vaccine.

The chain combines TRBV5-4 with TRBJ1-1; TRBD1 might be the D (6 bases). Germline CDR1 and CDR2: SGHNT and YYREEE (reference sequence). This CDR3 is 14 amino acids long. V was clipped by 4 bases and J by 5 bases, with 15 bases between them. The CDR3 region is CASSPIKGGTEAFF. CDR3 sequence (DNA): TGTGCCAGCAGCCCAATTAAGGGGGGAACTGAAGCTTTCTTT.

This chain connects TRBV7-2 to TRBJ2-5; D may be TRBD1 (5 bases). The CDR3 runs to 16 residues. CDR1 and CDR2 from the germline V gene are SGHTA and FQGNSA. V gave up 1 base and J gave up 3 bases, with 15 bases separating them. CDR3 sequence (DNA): TGTGCCAGCAGCTTAGGGCAGGGCTTTCGGGAAGAGACCCAGTACTTC. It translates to CASSLGQGFREETQYF.

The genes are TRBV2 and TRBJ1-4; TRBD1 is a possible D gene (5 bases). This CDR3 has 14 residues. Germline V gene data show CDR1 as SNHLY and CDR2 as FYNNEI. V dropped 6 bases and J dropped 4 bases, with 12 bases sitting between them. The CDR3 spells CASSPTGGNEKLFF. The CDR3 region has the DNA TGTGCCAGCAGCCCCACAGGCGGTAATGAAAAACTGTTTTTT.

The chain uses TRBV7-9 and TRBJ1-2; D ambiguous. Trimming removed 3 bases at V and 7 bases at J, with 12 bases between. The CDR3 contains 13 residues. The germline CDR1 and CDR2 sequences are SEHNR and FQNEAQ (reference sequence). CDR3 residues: CASSFAGLGGYTF. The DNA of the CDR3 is TGTGCCAGCAGCTTTGCGGGGTTGGGTGGCTACACCTTC. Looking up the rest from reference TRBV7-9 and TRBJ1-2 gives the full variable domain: DTGVSQNPRHKITKRGQNVTFRCDPISEHNRLYWYRQTLGQGPEFLTYFQNEAQLEKSRLLSDRFSAERPKGSFSTLEIQRTEQGDSAMYLCASSFAGLGGYTFGSGTRLTVV.

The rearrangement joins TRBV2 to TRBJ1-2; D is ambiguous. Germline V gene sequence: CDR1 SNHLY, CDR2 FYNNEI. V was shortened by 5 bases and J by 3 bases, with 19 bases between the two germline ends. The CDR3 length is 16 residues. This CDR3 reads CASSLSGPPNHYGYTF. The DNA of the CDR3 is TGTGCCAGCAGTTTATCCGGGCCTCCGAACCACTATGGCTACACCTTC.

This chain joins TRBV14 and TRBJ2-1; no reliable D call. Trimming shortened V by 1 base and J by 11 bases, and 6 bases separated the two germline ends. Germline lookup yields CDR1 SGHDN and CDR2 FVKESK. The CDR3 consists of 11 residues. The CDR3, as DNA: TGTGCCAGCAGCCAAGGACTGAAGCAGTTCTTC. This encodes CASSQGLKQFF.

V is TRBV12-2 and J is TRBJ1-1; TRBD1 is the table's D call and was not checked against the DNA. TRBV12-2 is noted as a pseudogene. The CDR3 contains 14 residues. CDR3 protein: CASRPKTGNTEAFF. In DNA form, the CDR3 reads TGTGCAAGTCGCCCCAAAACAGGAAACACTGAAGCTTTCTTT.

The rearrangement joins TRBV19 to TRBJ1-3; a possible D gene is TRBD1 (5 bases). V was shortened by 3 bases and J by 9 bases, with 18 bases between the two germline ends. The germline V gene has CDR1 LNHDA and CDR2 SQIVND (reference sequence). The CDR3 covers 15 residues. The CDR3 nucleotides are TGTGCCAGTAGTATGTCAGGGCTCTCGGGGAGCACCATATATTTT. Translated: CASSMSGLSGSTIYF.

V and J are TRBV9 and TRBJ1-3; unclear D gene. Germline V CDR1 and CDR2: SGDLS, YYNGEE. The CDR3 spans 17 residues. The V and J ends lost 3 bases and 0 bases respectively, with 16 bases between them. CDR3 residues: CASSAELGLRSGNTIYF. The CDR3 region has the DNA TGTGCCAGCAGCGCCGAACTCGGACTGCGCTCTGGAAACACCATATATTTT.

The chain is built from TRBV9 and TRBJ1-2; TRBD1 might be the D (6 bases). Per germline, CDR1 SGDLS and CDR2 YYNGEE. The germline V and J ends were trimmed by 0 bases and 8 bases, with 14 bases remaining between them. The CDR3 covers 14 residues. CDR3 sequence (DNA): TGTGCCAGCAGCGTAGGCAGGGGTCCGTGGGGCTACACCTTC. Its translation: CASSVGRGPWGYTF.

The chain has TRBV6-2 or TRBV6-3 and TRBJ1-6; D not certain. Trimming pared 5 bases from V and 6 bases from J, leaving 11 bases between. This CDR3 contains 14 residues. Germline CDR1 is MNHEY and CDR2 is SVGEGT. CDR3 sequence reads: CASSIPGSNSPLHF. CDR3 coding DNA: TGTGCCAGCAGTATCCCGGGGTCTAATTCACCCCTCCACTTT.

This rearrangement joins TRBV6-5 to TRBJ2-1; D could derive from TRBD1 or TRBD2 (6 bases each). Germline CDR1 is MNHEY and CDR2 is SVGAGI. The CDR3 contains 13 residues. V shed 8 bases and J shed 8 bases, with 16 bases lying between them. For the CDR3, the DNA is TGTGCCAGCGCCAGGGGCCGGAGGGATGAGCAGTTCTTC. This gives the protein CASARGRRDEQFF.

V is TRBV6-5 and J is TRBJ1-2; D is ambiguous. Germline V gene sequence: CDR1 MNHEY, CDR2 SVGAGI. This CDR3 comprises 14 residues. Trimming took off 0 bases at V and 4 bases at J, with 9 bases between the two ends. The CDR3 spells CASSYSVTVYGYTF. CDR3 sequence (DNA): TGTGCCAGCAGTTACTCGGTAACCGTCTATGGCTACACCTTC.

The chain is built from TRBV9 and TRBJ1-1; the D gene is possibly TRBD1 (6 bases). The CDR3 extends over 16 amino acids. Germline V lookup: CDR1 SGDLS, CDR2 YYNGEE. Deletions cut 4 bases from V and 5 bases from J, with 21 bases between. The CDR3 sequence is CASSPQGTSRGTEAFF. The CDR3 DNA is TGTGCCAGCAGCCCGCAGGGGACCTCAAGAGGGACTGAAGCTTTCTTT. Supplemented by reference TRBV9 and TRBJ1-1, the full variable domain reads DSGVTQTPKHLITATGQRVTLRCSPRSGDLSVYWYQQSLDQGLQFLIQYYNGEERAKGNILERFSAQQFPDLHSELNLSSLELGDSALYFCASSPQGTSRGTEAFFGQGTRLTVV.

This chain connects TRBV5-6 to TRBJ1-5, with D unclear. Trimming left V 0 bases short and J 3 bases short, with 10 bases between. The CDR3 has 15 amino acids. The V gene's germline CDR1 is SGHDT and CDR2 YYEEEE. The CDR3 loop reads CASSLARGVNQPQHF. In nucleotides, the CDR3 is TGTGCCAGCAGCTTGGCCAGAGGTGTCAATCAGCCCCAGCATTTT.

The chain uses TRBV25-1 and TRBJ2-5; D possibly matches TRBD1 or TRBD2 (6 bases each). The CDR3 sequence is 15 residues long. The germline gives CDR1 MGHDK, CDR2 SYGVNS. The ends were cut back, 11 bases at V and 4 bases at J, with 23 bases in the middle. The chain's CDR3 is CASGGAWRGVETQYF. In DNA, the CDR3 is TGTGCCTCGGGTGGGGCATGGAGGGGGGTAGAGACCCAGTACTTC.

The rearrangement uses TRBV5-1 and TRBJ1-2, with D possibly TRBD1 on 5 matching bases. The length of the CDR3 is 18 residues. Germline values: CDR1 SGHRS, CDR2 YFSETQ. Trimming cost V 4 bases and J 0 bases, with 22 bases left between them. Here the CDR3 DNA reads TGCGCCAGCAGCCTGATATCCATGGGGGAGGGAGCTAACTATGGCTACACCTTC. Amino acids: CASSLISMGEGANYGYTF.

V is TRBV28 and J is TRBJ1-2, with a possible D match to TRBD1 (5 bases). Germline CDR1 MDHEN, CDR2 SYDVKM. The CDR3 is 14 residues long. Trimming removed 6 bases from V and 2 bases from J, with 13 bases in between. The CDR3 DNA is TGTGCCAGCAGACCCCAGGGCCTCAACTATGGCTACACCTTC. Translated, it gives CASRPQGLNYGYTF.

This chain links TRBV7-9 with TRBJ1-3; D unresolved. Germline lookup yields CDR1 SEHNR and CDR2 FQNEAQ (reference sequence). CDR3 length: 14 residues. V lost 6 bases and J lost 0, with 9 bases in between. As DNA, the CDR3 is TGTGCCAGCAGTCCGGGAAACTCTGGAAACACCATATATTTT. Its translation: CASSPGNSGNTIYF.

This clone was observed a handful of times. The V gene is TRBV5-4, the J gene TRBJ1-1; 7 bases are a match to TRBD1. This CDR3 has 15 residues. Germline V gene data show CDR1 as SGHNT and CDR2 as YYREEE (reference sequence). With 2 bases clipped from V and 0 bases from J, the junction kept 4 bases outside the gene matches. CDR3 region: CASSLPQGVNTEAFF. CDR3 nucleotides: TGTGCCAGCAGCTTACCCCAGGGGGTGAACACTGAAGCTTTCTTT.

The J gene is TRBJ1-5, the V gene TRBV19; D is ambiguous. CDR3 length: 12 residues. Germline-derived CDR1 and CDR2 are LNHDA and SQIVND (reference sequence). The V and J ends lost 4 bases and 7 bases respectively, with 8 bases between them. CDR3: CASSNGGQPQHF. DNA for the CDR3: TGTGCCAGTAGTAACGGTGGGCAGCCCCAGCATTTT. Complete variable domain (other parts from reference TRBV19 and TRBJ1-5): DGGITQSPKYLFRKEGQNVTLSCEQNLNHDAMYWYRQDPGQGLRLIYYSQIVNDFQKGDIAEGYSVSREKKESFPLTVTSAQKNPTAFYLCASSNGGQPQHFGDGTRLSIL.

The CDR3 DNA follows: TGTGCCAGCAGTCCCCATAGCGGGGGGGCCTACAATGAGCAGTTCTTC. Its translation: CASSPHSGGAYNEQFF. This rearrangement joins TRBV28 to TRBJ2-1; 11 bases are shared with TRBD2. The trim removed 5 bases at V and 2 bases at J, leaving 5 bases unmatched. Germline loops: CDR1 MDHEN, CDR2 SYDVKM. The CDR3 consists of 16 residues. Full variable domain (outside the CDR3, taken from reference TRBV28 and TRBJ2-1): DVKVTQSSRYLVKRTGEKVFLECVQDMDHENMFWYRQDPGLGLRLIYFSYDVKMKEKGDIPEGYSVSREKKERFSLILESASTNQTSMYLCASSPHSGGAYNEQFFGPGTRLTVL.

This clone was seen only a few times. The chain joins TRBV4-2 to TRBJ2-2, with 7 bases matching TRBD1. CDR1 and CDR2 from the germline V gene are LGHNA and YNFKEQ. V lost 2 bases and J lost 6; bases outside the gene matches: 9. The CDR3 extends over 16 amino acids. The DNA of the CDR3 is TGTGCCAGCAGCCAACCTACAGGGGTAGTAGCCGGGGAGCTGTTTTTT. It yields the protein CASSQPTGVVAGELFF.

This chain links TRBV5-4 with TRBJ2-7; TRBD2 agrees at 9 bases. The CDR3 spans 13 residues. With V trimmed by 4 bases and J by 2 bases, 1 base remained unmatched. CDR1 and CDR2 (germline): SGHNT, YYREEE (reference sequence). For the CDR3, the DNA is TGTGCCAGCAGCCTAGCGGGGACCTACGAGCAGTACTTC. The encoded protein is CASSLAGTYEQYF. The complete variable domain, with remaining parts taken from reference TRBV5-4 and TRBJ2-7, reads ETGVTQSPTHLIKTRGQQVTLRCSSQSGHNTVSWYQQALGQGPQFIFQYYREEENGRGNFPPRFSGLQFPNYSSELNVNALELDDSALYLCASSLAGTYEQYFGPGTRLTVT.

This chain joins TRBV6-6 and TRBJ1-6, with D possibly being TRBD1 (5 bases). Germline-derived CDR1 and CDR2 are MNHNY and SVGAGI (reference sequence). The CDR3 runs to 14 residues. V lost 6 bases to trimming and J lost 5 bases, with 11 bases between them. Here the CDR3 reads CASSLGTHNSPLHF. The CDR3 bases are TGTGCCAGCAGCCTCGGGACCCATAATTCACCCCTCCACTTT.

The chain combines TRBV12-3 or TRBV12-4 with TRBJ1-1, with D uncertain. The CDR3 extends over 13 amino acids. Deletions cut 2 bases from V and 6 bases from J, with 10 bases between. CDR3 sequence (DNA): TGTGCCAGCAGTTTAAGGCAGGTTGCTGAAGCTTTCTTT. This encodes CASSLRQVAEAFF.

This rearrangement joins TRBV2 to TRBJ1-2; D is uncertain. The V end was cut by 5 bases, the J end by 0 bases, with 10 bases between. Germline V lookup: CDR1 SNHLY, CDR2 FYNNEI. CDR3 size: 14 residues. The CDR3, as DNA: TGTGCCAGCAGTTCGCTTATTTCTAACTATGGCTACACCTTC. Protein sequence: CASSSLISNYGYTF.

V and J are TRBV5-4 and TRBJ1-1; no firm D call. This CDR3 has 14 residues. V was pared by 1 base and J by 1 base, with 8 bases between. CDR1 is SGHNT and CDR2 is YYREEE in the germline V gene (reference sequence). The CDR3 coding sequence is TGTGCCAGCAGCTTGAGATTTTCGAACACTGAAGCTTTCTTT. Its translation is CASSLRFSNTEAFF.

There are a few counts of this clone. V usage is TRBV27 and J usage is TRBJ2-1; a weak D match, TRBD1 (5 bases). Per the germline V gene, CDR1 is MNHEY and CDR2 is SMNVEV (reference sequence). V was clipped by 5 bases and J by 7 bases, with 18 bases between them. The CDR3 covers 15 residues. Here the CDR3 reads CASSPRWTRENEQFF. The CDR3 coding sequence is TGTGCCAGCAGTCCAAGGTGGACCAGGGAAAATGAGCAGTTCTTC.

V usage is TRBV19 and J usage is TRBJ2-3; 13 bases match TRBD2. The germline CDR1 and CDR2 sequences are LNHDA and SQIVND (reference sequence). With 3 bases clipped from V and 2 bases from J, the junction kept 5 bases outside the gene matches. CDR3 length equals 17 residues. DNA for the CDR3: TGTGCCAGTAGTATTCAGACTAGCGGGAGGCTCACAGATACGCAGTATTTT. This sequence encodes CASSIQTSGRLTDTQYF. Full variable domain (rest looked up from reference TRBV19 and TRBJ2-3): DGGITQSPKYLFRKEGQNVTLSCEQNLNHDAMYWYRQDPGQGLRLIYYSQIVNDFQKGDIAEGYSVSREKKESFPLTVTSAQKNPTAFYLCASSIQTSGRLTDTQYFGPGTRLTVL.